The 23 T cell receptor beta chains below were found in one sample sequenced in a study of OX40 agonist ivuxolimab in advanced cancers. The data were produced by immunoSEQ multiplex PCR, yet TCRdb's version contains in-frame clones alone and is incomplete. The sample contains some 47,000 clones, around 80% of which appear only once. The starting material was CD4+ or CD8+ T cells sorted from blood, obtained in a trial of the OX40 agonist ivuxolimab. All receptors derive from an adult with an advanced solid tumor such as melanoma, head and neck, liver or kidney cancer.

The chain combines TRBV7-6 with TRBJ2-4; tentative D call: TRBD2 (5 bases). The germline CDR1 and CDR2 sequences are SGHVS and FNYEAQ. V gave up 3 bases and J gave up 8 bases, with 14 bases separating them. CDR3 size: 14 residues. Here the CDR3 reads CASSFSGPGDIQYF. The CDR3 DNA reads TGTGCCAGCAGCTTCTCCGGACCCGGGGACATTCAGTACTTC.

The chain is built from TRBV11-3 and TRBJ2-7, with D uncertain. The ends were cut back, 0 bases at V and 4 bases at J, with 4 bases in the middle. There are 12 residues in the CDR3. Germline lookup yields CDR1 SGHNT and CDR2 YENEEA. CDR3 region: CASSLEGYEQYF. The CDR3, as DNA: TGTGCCAGCAGCTTAGAGGGGTACGAGCAGTACTTC.

V and J are TRBV7-8 and TRBJ1-1; perhaps TRBD1 as D (5 bases). Trimming removed 5 bases at V and 0 bases at J, with 13 bases between. CDR1 is SGHVS and CDR2 is FQNEAQ in the germline V gene. There are 15 residues in the CDR3. CDR3 nucleotide sequence: TGTGCCAGCAGCGGACACGACGAGATGAACACTGAAGCTTTCTTT. This translates into CASSGHDEMNTEAFF.

This rearrangement joins TRBV10-3 to TRBJ1-6; D gene ambiguous. In germline, CDR1 is ENHRY, CDR2 SYGVKD. V lost 2 bases to trimming and J lost 0 bases, with 17 bases between them. This CDR3 contains 19 residues. Here the CDR3 DNA reads TGTGCCATCAGTGAGGCGTGGACTGGAAGTAGCTCCTATAATTCACCCCTCCACTTT. Translation gives CAISEAWTGSSSYNSPLHF.

J is TRBJ1-3 and V is TRBV5-6, with D possibly TRBD1 on 5 matching bases. The CDR3 sequence is 15 residues long. Trimming cost V 2 bases and J 3 bases, with 12 bases left between them. CDR1 is SGHDT and CDR2 is YYEEEE in the germline V gene. DNA for the CDR3: TGTGCCAGCAGCTTACCAGGGTCTGGTGGAAACACCATATATTTT. Translated: CASSLPGSGGNTIYF.

The genes are TRBV5-5 and TRBJ1-3, with D possibly TRBD1 on 6 matching bases. The CDR3 runs 17 residues. Per germline, CDR1 SGHKS and CDR2 YYEKEE (reference sequence). Trimming took off 3 bases at V and 0 bases at J, with 16 bases between the two ends. This chain's CDR3 is CASSSSDRINSGNTIYF. The CDR3 DNA is TGTGCCAGCAGCTCATCCGACAGGATTAACTCTGGAAACACCATATATTTT. The entire variable domain, with the rest obtained from reference TRBV5-5 and TRBJ1-3, is as follows: DAGVTQSPTHLIKTRGQQVTLRCSPISGHKSVSWYQQVLGQGPQFIFQYYEKEERGRGNFPDRFSARQFPNYSSELNVNALLLGDSALYLCASSSSDRINSGNTIYFGEGSWLTVV.

The V gene is TRBV12-5, the J gene TRBJ2-3, with a weak D call TRBD1 (7 bases). Germline V lookup: CDR1 LGHNT, CDR2 FRNRAP. CDR3 length equals 18 residues. Trimming left V 1 base short and J 0 bases short, with 17 bases between. Here the CDR3 DNA reads TGTGCTAGTGGTTTGGCCGGGGGACCAGGGGGGAGCACAGATACGCAGTATTTT. Translation: CASGLAGGPGGSTDTQYF.

This clone was observed once. The chain combines TRBV20-1 with TRBJ2-5; 8 nucleotides line up with TRBD2. J lost 9 bases, V lost 3 bases, and 3 bases had no gene match. Germline V gene data show CDR1 as DFQATT and CDR2 as SNEGSKA (reference sequence). The CDR3 covers 11 residues. The CDR3 protein is CSASRGGAQYF. The CDR3 region has the DNA TGCAGTGCTAGTCGGGGGGGGGCCCAGTACTTC.

This clone was seen only once. The chain couples TRBV12-5 to TRBJ2-7; 13 nucleotides match TRBD2. V dropped 10 bases and J dropped 0; count of bases not matched to a gene: 3. The germline gives CDR1 LGHNT, CDR2 FRNRAP. The CDR3 is 14 amino acids. This CDR3 reads CATGTSGNSYEQYF. Written as DNA, the CDR3 is TGTGCTACCGGGACTAGCGGGAACTCCTACGAGCAGTACTTC.

This chain links TRBV19 with TRBJ2-1; no reliable D call. V was cut by 4 bases and J by 7 bases, with 17 bases left in between. This CDR3 is built from 15 residues. CDR1 is LNHDA, CDR2 SQIVND, per germline (reference sequence). The CDR3 DNA sequence: TGTGCCAGTAGTAGAATGGGCGATCACGGGAATGAGCAGTTCTTC. Translating gives CASSRMGDHGNEQFF.

V usage is TRBV4-1 and J usage is TRBJ1-3, with a possible D match to TRBD1 (6 bases). CDR3 length: 17 residues. Germline V gives CDR1 MGHRA, CDR2 YSYEKL. V was pared by 1 base and J by 0 bases, with 13 bases between. This chain's CDR3 is CASSQAATGNSGNTIYF. CDR3 DNA: TGCGCCAGCAGCCAAGCGGCCACAGGGAACTCTGGAAACACCATATATTTT.

This rearrangement joins TRBV6-5 to TRBJ1-2; 10 bases map to TRBD1. V trimming: 1 base; J trimming: 1 base; junction bases outside the gene matches: 3. Looked up from germline, CDR1 is MNHEY and CDR2 is SVGAGI. The CDR3 is made up of 16 amino acids. The CDR3 sequence is CASSYFRTGGNYGYTF. The CDR3, as DNA: TGTGCCAGCAGTTACTTCCGGACAGGGGGTAACTATGGCTACACCTTC.

This chain uses TRBV5-1 with TRBJ2-7; D is possibly TRBD1 (7 bases). Per germline, CDR1 SGHRS and CDR2 YFSETQ. The ends were cut back, 4 bases at V and 6 bases at J, with 20 bases in the middle. This CDR3 is built from 15 residues. The CDR3 reads CASSTLGGTGAEQYF. The CDR3 DNA follows: TGCGCCAGCAGCACCCTGGGGGGTACAGGGGCCGAGCAGTACTTC.

The rearrangement uses TRBV6-6 and TRBJ1-5; TRBD1 matches at 7 bases. This CDR3 spans 14 amino acids. Germline assignment: CDR1 MNHNY and CDR2 SVGAGI (reference sequence). J lost 4 bases, V lost 7 bases, and 7 bases had no gene match. The CDR3 is CASKDGGQNQPQHF. The DNA of the CDR3 is TGTGCCAGCAAGGACGGGGGACAGAATCAGCCCCAGCATTTT.

The genes are TRBV7-9 and TRBJ2-5; TRBD1 aligns across 7 bases. This CDR3 comprises 15 residues. CDR1 and CDR2 from the germline V gene are SEHNR and FQNEAQ (reference sequence). Trimming at V came to 1 base and at J to 2 bases, leaving 4 bases not matched to a gene. The CDR3 here is CASSLGGTVQETQYF. The CDR3, as DNA: TGTGCCAGCAGCTTAGGGGGGACAGTACAAGAGACCCAGTACTTC.

The chain joins TRBV6-5 to TRBJ1-1, with unresolved D. Trimming left V 2 bases short and J 10 bases short, with 20 bases between. CDR3 length equals 15 residues. CDR1 is MNHEY, CDR2 SVGAGI, per germline. The CDR3 here is CASSYTPTANGGAFF. The CDR3 DNA is TGTGCCAGCAGTTACACCCCCACAGCGAATGGAGGAGCTTTCTTT.

This clone was seen more than once but under ten times. V is TRBV6-4 and J is TRBJ1-5; 9 bases fit TRBD1. V shed 7 bases and J 3 bases; nucleotides not matched to a gene: 7. CDR1 and CDR2 from the germline V gene are MRHNA and SNTAGT. The CDR3 spans 15 residues. CDR3 protein: CASTWTGAINQPQHF. CDR3 in DNA: TGTGCCAGCACTTGGACAGGGGCCATCAATCAGCCCCAGCATTTT.

This clone is a singleton in its sample. The chain has TRBV7-6 and TRBJ1-5; D uncertain. V lost 6 bases, J lost 0 bases, and 6 bases lay in between. Germline CDR1 SGHVS, CDR2 FNYEAQ. The CDR3 is 13 amino acids. The CDR3 sequence is CASSKDSNQPQHF. DNA of the CDR3: TGTGCCAGCAGTAAAGATAGCAATCAGCCCCAGCATTTT.

V and J are TRBV27 and TRBJ1-2; TRBD1 might be the D (6 bases). This CDR3 has 13 residues. Germline loops: CDR1 MNHEY, CDR2 SMNVEV (reference sequence). Between the trimmed V and J ends, which lost 5 bases and 4 bases, there was a span of 11 bases. The CDR3 here is CASSPGQFYGYTF. DNA of the CDR3: TGTGCCAGCAGTCCCGGACAGTTCTATGGCTACACCTTC.

V and J are TRBV27 and TRBJ2-5; D not resolved. Matching the DNA end better, TRBJ2-7 makes the J call doubtful. Germline CDR1 is MNHEY and CDR2 is SMNVEV (reference sequence). The CDR3 has 14 amino acids. This chain's CDR3 is CASSLRRYSYEQYF. As DNA, the CDR3 is TGTGCCAGCAGTCTCAGGCGCTACTCCTACGAGCAGTACTTC.

The V and J genes are TRBV19 and TRBJ2-1, with D perhaps TRBD1 or TRBD2 (5 bases each). Trimming left V 5 bases short and J 6 bases short, with 8 bases between. In germline, CDR1 is LNHDA, CDR2 SQIVND (reference sequence). The length of the CDR3 is 12 residues. CDR3 bases: TGTGCCAGTAGTCTCGGGGCCAATGAGCAGTTCTTC. It is translated as CASSLGANEQFF. The full variable domain, completed using reference TRBV19 and TRBJ2-1, is DGGITQSPKYLFRKEGQNVTLSCEQNLNHDAMYWYRQDPGQGLRLIYYSQIVNDFQKGDIAEGYSVSREKKESFPLTVTSAQKNPTAFYLCASSLGANEQFFGPGTRLTVL.

The rearrangement joins TRBV5-6 to TRBJ2-2; D is uncertain. Trimming pared 4 bases from V and 3 bases from J, leaving 10 bases between. CDR1 and CDR2 from the germline V gene are SGHDT and YYEEEE. This CDR3 spans 14 amino acids. This CDR3 is CASSPGRYTGELFF. CDR3 bases: TGTGCCAGCAGCCCCGGACGGTACACCGGGGAGCTGTTTTTT.

The rearrangement joins TRBV4-1 to TRBJ2-7; TRBD1 agrees at 7 bases. This CDR3 is built from 15 residues. Germline CDR1 and CDR2: MGHRA and YSYEKL. The junction had 7 bases not matched to a gene; V was cut back by 2 bases and J by 3 bases. CDR3 protein: CASSQPTTGNYEQYF. The DNA of the CDR3 is TGCGCCAGCAGCCAACCCACGACAGGGAACTACGAGCAGTACTTC.